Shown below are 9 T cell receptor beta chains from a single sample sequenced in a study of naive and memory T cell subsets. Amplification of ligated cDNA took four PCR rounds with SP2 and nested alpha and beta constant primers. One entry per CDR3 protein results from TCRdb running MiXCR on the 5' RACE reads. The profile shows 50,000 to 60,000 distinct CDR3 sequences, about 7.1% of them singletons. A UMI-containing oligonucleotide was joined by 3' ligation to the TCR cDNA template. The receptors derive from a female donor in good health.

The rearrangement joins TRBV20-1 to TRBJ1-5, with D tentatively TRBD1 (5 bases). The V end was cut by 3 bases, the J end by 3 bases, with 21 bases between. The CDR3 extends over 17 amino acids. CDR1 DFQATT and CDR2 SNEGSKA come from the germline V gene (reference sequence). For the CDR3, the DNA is TGCAGTGCTAGCCCCCCCAGGGAGGCATCGATCAATCAGCCCCAGCATTTT. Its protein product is CSASPPREASINQPQHF.

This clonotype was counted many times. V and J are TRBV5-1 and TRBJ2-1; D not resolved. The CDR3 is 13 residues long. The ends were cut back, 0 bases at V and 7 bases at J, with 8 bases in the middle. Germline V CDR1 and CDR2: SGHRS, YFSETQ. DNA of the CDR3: TGCGCCAGCAGCTTGGCCGATATGAATGAGCAGTTCTTC. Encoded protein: CASSLADMNEQFF.

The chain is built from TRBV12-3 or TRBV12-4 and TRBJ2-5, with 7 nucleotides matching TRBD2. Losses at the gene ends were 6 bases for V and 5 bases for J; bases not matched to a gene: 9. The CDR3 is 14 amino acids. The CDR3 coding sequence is TGTGCCAGCAGCCCTAGCGGAAGGGGTGAGACCCAGTACTTC. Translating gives CASSPSGRGETQYF.

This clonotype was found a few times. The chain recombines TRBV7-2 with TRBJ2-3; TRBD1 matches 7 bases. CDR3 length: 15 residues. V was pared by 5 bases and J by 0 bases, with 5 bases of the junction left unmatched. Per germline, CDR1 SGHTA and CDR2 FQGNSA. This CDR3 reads CASSLSRGSTDTQYF. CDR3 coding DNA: TGTGCCAGCAGCCTGAGCAGGGGGAGCACAGATACGCAGTATTTT.

CDR3 DNA sequence: TGTGCCAGCAGCCGTAACTACAATGAGCAGTTCTTC. It encodes CASSRNYNEQFF. The chain is built from TRBV3-1 and TRBJ2-1; D call uncertain. Trimming shortened V by 4 bases and J by 3 bases, and 4 bases separated the two germline ends. The CDR3 totals 12 residues. Germline CDR1 LGHDT, CDR2 YNNKEL (reference sequence).

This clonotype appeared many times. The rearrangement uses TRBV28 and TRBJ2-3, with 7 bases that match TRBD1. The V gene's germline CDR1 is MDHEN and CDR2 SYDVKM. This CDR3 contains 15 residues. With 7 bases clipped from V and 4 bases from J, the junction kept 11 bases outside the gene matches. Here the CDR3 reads CASITGQARPDTQYF. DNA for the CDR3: TGTGCCAGCATTACAGGACAGGCCCGGCCAGATACGCAGTATTTT.

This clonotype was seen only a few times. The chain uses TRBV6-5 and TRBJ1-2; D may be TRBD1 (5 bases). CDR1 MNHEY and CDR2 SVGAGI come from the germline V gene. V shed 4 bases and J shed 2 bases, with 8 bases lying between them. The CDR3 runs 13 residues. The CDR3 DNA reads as TGTGCCAGCAGTTTCGAGGGGAACTATGGCTACACCTTC. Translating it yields CASSFEGNYGYTF.

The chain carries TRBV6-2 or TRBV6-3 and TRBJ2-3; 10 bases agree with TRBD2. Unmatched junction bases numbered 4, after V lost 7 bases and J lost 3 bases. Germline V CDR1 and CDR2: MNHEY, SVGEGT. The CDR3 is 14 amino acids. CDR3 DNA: TGTGCCAGCACTCCTAGCGGGGGTACAGATACGCAGTATTTT. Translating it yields CASTPSGGTDTQYF.

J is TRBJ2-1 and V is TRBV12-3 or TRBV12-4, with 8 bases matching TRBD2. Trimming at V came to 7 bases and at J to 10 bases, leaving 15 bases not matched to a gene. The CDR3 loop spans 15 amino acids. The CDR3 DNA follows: TGTGCCAGCACCTTAGCAGCGGGGGACCATAGGGAGCAGTTCTTC. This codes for CASTLAAGDHREQFF.